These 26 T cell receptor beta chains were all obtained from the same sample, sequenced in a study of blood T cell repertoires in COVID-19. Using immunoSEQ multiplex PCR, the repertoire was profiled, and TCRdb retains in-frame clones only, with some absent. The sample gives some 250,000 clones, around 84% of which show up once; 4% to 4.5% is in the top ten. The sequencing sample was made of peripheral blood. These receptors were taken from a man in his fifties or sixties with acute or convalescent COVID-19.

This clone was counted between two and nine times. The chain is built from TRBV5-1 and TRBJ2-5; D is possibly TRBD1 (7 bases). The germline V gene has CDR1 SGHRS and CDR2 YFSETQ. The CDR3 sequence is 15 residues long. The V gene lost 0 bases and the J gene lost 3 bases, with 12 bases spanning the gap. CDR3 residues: CASSLARGTEETQYF. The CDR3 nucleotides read TGCGCCAGCAGCTTGGCTCGGGGGACAGAAGAGACCCAGTACTTC.

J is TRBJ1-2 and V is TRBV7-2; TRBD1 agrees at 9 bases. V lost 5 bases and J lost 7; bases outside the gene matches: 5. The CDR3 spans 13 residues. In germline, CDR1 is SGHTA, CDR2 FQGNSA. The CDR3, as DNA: TGTGCCAGCAGCGCACAGGGGGCGGGTGGCTACACCTTC. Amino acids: CASSAQGAGGYTF.

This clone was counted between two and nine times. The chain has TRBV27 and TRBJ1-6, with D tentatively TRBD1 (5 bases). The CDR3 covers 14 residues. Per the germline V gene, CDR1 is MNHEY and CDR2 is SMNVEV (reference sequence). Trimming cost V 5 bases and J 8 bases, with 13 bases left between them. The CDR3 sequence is CASSLYRFDSPLHF. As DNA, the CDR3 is TGTGCCAGCAGTCTGTACAGGTTCGATTCACCCCTCCACTTT.

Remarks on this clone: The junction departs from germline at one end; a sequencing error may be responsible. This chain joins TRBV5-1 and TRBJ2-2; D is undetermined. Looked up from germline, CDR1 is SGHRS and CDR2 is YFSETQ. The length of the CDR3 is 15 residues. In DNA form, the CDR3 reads TGCGTCAGCAGCTTGGTAGCAGCGAACACCGGGGAGCTGTTTTTT. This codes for CVSSLVAANTGELFF.

The CDR3 loop reads CASSLPRQGADTQYF. The DNA for the CDR3 is TGTGCCAGCAGCTTACCCCGACAGGGGGCAGATACGCAGTATTTT. The rearrangement links TRBV6-2 or TRBV6-3 to TRBJ2-3; 9 bases map to TRBD1. CDR1 is MNHEY, CDR2 SVGEGT, per germline. CDR3 length: 15 residues. V dropped 6 bases and J dropped 4; count of bases not matched to a gene: 8.

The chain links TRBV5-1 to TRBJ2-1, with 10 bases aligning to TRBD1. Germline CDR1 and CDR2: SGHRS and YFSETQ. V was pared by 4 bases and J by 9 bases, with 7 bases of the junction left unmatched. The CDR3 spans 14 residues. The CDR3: CASSRDRGYGEQFF. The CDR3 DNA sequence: TGCGCCAGCAGCCGGGACAGGGGTTATGGTGAGCAGTTCTTC.

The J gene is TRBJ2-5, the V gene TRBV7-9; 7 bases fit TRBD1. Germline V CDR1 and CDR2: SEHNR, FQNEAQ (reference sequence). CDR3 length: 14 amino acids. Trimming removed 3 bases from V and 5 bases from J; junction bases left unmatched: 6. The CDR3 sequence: CASSLGQGVETQYF. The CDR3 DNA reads TGTGCCAGCAGCTTGGGTCAGGGGGTGGAGACCCAGTACTTC. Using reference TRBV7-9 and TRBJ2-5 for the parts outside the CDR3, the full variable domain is DTGVSQNPRHKITKRGQNVTFRCDPISEHNRLYWYRQTLGQGPEFLTYFQNEAQLEKSRLLSDRFSAERPKGSFSTLEIQRTEQGDSAMYLCASSLGQGVETQYFGPGTRLLVL.

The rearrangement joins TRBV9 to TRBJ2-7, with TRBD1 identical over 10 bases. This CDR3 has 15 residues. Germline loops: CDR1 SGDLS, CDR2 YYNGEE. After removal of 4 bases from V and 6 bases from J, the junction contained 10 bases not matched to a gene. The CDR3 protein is CASSPFSGQGGEQYF. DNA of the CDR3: TGTGCCAGCAGCCCCTTCTCTGGACAGGGGGGCGAGCAGTACTTC.

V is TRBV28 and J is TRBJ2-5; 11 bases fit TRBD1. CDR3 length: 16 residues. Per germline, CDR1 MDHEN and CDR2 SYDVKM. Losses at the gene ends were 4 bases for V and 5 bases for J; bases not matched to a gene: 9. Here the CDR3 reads CASSSTGQGARETQYF. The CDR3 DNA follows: TGTGCCAGCAGTTCGACCGGACAGGGGGCGAGGGAGACCCAGTACTTC.

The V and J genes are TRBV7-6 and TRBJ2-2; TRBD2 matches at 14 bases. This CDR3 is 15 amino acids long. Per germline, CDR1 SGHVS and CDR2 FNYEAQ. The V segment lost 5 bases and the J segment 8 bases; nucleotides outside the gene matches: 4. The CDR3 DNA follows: TGTGCCAGCAGCCTGGGACTAGCGGGAGCTGGGGAGCTGTTTTTT. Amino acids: CASSLGLAGAGELFF.

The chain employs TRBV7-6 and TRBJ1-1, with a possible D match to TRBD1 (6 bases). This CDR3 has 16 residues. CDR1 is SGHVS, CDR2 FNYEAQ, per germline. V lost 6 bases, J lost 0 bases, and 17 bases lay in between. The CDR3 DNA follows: TGTGCCAGCAGACGTAGTTGGGGGCCCATGAACACTGAAGCTTTCTTT. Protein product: CASRRSWGPMNTEAFF.

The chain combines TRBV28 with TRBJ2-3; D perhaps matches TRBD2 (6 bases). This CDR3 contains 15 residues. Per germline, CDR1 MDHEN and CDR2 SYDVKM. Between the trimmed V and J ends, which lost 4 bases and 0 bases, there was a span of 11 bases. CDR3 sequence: CASSSGGASTDTQYF. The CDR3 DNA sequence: TGTGCCAGCAGTTCCGGAGGGGCGAGCACAGATACGCAGTATTTT.

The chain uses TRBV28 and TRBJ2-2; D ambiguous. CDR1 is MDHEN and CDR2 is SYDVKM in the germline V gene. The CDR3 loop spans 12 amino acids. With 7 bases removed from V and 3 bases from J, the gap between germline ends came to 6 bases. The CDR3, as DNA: TGTGCCAGCAACCCAGACACCGGGGAGCTGTTTTTT. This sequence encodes CASNPDTGELFF. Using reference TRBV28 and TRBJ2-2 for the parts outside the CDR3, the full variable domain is DVKVTQSSRYLVKRTGEKVFLECVQDMDHENMFWYRQDPGLGLRLIYFSYDVKMKEKGDIPEGYSVSREKKERFSLILESASTNQTSMYLCASNPDTGELFFGEGSRLTVL.

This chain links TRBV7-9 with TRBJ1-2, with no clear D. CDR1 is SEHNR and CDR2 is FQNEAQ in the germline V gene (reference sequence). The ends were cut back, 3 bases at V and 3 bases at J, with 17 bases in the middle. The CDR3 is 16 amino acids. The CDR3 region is CASSLPLILGYYGYTF. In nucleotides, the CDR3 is TGTGCCAGCAGCTTGCCGCTGATCTTGGGCTACTATGGCTACACCTTC.

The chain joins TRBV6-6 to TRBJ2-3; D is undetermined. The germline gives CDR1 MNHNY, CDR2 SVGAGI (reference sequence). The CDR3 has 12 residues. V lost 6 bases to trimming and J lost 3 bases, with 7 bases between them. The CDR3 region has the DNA TGTGCCAGCAGGGCCGTTACAGATACGCAGTATTTT. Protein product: CASRAVTDTQYF.

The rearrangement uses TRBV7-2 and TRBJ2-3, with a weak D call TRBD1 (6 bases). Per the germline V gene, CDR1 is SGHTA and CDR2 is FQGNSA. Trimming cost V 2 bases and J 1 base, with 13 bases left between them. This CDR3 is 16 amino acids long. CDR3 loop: CASSLYQGLGTDTQYF. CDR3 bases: TGTGCCAGCAGCTTATATCAGGGGCTAGGCACAGATACGCAGTATTTT.

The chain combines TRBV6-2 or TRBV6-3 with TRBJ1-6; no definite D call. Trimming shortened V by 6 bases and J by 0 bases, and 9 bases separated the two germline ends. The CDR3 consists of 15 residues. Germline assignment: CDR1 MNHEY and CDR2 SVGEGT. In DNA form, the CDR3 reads TGTGCCAGCAGCCCCGGGGACTCCTATAATTCACCCCTCCACTTT. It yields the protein CASSPGDSYNSPLHF.

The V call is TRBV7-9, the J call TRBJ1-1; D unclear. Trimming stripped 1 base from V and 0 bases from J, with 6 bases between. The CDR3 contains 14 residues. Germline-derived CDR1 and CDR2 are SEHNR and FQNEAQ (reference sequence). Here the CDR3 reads CASSLGRLNTEAFF. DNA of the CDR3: TGTGCCAGCAGCTTAGGCAGGTTGAACACTGAAGCTTTCTTT.

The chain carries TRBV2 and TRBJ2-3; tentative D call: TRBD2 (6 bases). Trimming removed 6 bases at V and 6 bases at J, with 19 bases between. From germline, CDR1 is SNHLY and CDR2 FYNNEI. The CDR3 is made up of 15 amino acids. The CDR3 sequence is CASRGWGDPQDTQYF. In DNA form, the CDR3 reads TGTGCCAGCAGGGGCTGGGGGGACCCACAGGATACGCAGTATTTT.

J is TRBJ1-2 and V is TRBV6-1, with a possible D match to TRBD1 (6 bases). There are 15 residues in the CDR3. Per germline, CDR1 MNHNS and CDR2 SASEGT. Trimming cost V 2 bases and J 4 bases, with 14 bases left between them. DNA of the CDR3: TGTGCCAGCAGTGAAAGGCCCCAGGGGATCTATGGCTACACCTTC. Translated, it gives CASSERPQGIYGYTF.

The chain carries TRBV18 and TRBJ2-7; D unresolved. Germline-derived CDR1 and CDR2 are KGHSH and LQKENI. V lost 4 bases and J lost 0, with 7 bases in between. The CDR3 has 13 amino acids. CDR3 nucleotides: TGTGCCAGCTCACTCACAGACTCCTACGAGCAGTACTTC. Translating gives CASSLTDSYEQYF.

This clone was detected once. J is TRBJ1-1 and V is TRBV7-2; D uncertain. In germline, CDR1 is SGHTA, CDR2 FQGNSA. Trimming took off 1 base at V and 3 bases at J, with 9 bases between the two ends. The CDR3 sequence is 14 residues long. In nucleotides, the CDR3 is TGTGCCAGCAGCTTAGGGAGACGGGACACTGAAGCTTTCTTT. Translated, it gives CASSLGRRDTEAFF.

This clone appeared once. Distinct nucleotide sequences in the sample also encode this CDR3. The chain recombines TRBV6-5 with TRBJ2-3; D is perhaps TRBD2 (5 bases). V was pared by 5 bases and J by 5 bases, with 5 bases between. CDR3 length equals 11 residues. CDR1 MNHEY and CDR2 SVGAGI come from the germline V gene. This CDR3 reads CASSRGDTQYF. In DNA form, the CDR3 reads TGTGCCAGCAGTCGGGGAGATACGCAGTATTTT.

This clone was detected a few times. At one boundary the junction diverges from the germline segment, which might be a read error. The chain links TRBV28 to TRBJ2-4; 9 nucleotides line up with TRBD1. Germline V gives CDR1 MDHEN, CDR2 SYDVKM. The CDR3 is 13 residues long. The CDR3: CASRKPGTGFSVF. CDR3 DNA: TGTGCCAGCAGGAAACCCGGGACAGGGTTCTCGGTATTC.

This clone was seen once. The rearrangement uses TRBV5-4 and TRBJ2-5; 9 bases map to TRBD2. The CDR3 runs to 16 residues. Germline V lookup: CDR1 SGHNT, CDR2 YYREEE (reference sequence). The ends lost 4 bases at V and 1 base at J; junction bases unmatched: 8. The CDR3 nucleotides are TGTGCCAGCAGCCCAACGTTAGCGGGGGCCCAAGAGACCCAGTACTTC. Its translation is CASSPTLAGAQETQYF.

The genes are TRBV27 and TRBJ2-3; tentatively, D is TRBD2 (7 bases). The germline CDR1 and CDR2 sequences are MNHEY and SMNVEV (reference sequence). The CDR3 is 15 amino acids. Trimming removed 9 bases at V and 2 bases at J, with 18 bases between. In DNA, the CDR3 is TGTGCCAGTAATGTAGCAGCGGGACACACAGATACGCAGTATTTT. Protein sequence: CASNVAAGHTDTQYF.